The entry below describes one T cell receptor (beta chain). The sample originates from a study of CD8 T cells in Susac syndrome. Unmatched junction bases numbered 11, after V lost 0 bases and J lost 13 bases. This CDR3 contains 15 residues. Germline V gives CDR1 DFQATT, CDR2 SNEGSKA (reference sequence). RNA amounts of about 0.5 to 1 ug underwent reverse transcription with random hexamers. TCRdb re-analysed the immunoSEQ multiplex PCR reads in MiXCR, keeping a single row per CDR3 protein. The data contain about 210,000 distinct CDR3 sequences, 95% of them singletons. The sequenced sample consisted of CD4+ T cells from PBMCs. This chain links TRBV20-1 with TRBJ2-6; 8 bases fit TRBD2. This receptor was taken from a human donor with multiple sclerosis. The CDR3 is CSARDQASGHGVLTF. In DNA form, the CDR3 reads TGCAGTGCTAGAGATCAGGCTAGCGGGCATGGGGTCCTGACTTTC.